This TCR beta chain was recorded in a study of glioma-infiltrating T cells after dendritic cell vaccination. The primer mix had 60 V beta and 13 J beta primers. Sequencing used immunoSEQ multiplex PCR; TCRdb keeps in-frame clones, though not all of them. The table has roughly 100,000 clones, approximately 81% seen once. Whole-study results and caveats: Survival was not directly related to TCR clonality in these patients.

To note about this clone: The antigen remains undetermined.

V was pared by 1 base and J by 0 bases, with 7 bases between. CDR1 and CDR2 (germline): MGHRA, YSYEKL. The CDR3 sequence is 15 residues long. The specimen was blood, collected before dendritic cell vaccination. The rearrangement links TRBV4-1 to TRBJ2-1; D remains unclear. This clonotype was obtained from a human donor with glioblastoma. CDR3 residues: CASSQVPGSYNEQFF. In DNA form, the CDR3 reads TGCGCCAGCAGCCAAGTTCCGGGCTCCTACAATGAGCAGTTCTTC.